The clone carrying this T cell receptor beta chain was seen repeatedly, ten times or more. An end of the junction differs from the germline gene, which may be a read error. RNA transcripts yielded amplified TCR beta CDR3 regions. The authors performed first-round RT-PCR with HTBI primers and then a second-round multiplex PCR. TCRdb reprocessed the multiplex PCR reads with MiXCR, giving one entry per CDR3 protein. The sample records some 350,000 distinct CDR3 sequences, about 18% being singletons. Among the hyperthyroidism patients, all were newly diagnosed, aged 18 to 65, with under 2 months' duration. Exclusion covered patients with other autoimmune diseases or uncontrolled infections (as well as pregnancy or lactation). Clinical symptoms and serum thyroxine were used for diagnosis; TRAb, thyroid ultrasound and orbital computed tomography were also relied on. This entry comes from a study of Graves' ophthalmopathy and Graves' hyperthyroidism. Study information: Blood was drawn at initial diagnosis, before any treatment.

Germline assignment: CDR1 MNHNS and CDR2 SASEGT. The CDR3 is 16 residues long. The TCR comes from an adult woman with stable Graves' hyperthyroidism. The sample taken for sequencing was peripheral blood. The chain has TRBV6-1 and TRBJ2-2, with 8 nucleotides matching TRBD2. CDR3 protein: CASGERGGANTGELFF. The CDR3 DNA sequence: TGTGCCAGCGGTGAACGGGGGGGCGCGAACACCGGGGAGCTGTTTTTT.